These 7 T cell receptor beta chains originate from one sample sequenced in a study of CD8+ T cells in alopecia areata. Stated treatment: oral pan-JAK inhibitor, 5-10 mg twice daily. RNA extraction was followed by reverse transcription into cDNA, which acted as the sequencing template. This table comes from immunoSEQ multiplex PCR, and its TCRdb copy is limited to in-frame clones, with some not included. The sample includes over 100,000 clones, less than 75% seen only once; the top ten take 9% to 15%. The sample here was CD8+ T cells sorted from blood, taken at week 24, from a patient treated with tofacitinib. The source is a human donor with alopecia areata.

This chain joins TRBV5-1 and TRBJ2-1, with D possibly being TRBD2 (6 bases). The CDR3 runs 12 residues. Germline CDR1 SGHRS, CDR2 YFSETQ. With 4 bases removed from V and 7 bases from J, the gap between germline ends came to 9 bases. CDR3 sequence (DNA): TGCGCCAGCAGCCCGAGCGGGAATGAGCAGTTCTTC. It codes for CASSPSGNEQFF.

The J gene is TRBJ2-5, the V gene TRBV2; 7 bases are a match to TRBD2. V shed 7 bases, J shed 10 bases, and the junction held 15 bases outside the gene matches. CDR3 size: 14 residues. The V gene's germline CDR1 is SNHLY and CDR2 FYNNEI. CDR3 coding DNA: TGTGCCAGCACGCCCCGGGGCAGCGGGGATGACCAGTACTTC. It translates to CASTPRGSGDDQYF.

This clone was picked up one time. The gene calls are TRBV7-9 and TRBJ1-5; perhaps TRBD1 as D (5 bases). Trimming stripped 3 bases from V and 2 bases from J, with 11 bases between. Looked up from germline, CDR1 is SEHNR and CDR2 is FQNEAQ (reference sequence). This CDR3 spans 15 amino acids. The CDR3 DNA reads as TGTGCCAGCAGCTTGTGGGGGGAGGGCAATCAGCCCCAGCATTTT. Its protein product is CASSLWGEGNQPQHF.

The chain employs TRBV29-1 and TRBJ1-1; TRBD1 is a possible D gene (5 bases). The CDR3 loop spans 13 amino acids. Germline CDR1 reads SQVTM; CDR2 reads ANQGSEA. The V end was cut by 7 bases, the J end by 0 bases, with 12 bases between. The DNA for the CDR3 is TGCAGCGCCTTGGGACGGATGAACACTGAAGCTTTCTTT. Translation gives CSALGRMNTEAFF.

CDR3 region: CASSPTGHVPYEQYF. Written as DNA, the CDR3 is TGTGCCAGCAGCCCAACAGGTCACGTCCCTTACGAGCAGTACTTC. This chain connects TRBV7-6 to TRBJ2-7, with D possibly being TRBD1 (5 bases). V was shortened by 5 bases and J by 4 bases, with 18 bases between the two germline ends. This CDR3 is 15 amino acids long. Germline V gives CDR1 SGHVS, CDR2 FNYEAQ. Together with reference TRBV7-6 and TRBJ2-7, the CDR3 gives the full variable domain: GAGVSQSPRYKVTKRGQDVALRCDPISGHVSLYWYRQALGQGPEFLTYFNYEAQQDKSGLPNDRFSAERPEGSISTLTIQRTEQRDSAMYRCASSPTGHVPYEQYFGPGTRLTVT.

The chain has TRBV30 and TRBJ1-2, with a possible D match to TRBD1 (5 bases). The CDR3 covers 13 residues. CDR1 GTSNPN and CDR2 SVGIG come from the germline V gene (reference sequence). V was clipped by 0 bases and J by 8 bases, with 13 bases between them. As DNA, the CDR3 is TGTGCCTGGAGTGTCGGGCCTGGGGGAGGCTACACCTTC. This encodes CAWSVGPGGGYTF.

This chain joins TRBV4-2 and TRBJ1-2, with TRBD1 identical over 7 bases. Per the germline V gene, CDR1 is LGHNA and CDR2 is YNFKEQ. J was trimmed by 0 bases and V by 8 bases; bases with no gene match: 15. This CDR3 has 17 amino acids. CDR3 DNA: TGTGCCAGCGTCTCAGACAGGGAGGGACTCGCTAACTATGGCTACACCTTC. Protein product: CASVSDREGLANYGYTF.